Shown below are 13 T cell receptor beta chains from a single sample sequenced in a study of T cells in Graves' hyperthyroidism and ophthalmopathy. Amplification targeted TCR beta CDR3 regions from RNA transcripts. Researchers ran a first-round RT-PCR on the TCR CDR3 using the HTBI primer set. TCRdb re-analysed the multiplex PCR reads in MiXCR, keeping a single row per CDR3 protein. This table holds approximately 560,000 distinct CDR3 sequences, around 16% found once. The sequencing sample was made of blood. These receptors were collected from a woman under 40 with Graves' hyperthyroidism.

Ten or more counts support this clonotype. The chain combines TRBV30 with TRBJ2-5; D is uncertain. The length of the CDR3 is 11 residues. The V gene's germline CDR1 is GTSNPN and CDR2 SVGIG (reference sequence). V lost 8 bases and J lost 5, with 12 bases in between. CDR3 amino acids: CAGSSRETQYF. In DNA form, the CDR3 reads TGTGCCGGAAGCTCCCGGGAGACCCAGTACTTC.

There are many counts of this clonotype. The chain carries TRBV20-1 and TRBJ2-1, with 7 bases aligning to TRBD2. Germline assignment: CDR1 DFQATT and CDR2 SNEGSKA (reference sequence). Trimming removed 3 bases from V and 4 bases from J; junction bases left unmatched: 12. The CDR3 extends over 16 amino acids. CDR3 nucleotide sequence: TGCAGTGCTAGCATACTAGCGCAGAGTCTTTACAATGAGCAGTTCTTC. It codes for CSASILAQSLYNEQFF.

As for this clonotype: A much larger clone sits a single nucleotide away, making a read error possible. The rearrangement uses TRBV7-9 and TRBJ2-7; D is ambiguous. The germline V and J ends were trimmed by 2 bases and 0 bases, with 8 bases remaining between them. The CDR3 sequence is 14 residues long. Per the germline V gene, CDR1 is SEHNR and CDR2 is FQNEAQ (reference sequence). The CDR3 sequence: CASSLLSNSYEQYF. Here the CDR3 DNA reads TGTGCCAGCAGCTTATTGTCCAACTCCTACGAGCAGTACTTC.

The chain recombines TRBV5-1 with TRBJ2-1, with 9 bases aligning to TRBD1. Trimming took 0 bases from V and 6 from J; bases not matched to a gene: 10. This CDR3 contains 17 residues. CDR1 and CDR2 from the germline V gene are SGHRS and YFSETQ. The DNA for the CDR3 is TGCGCCAGCAGCTTGGCCGTTGGGACAGGGAGGCGCAATGAGCAGTTCTTC. It specifies CASSLAVGTGRRNEQFF.

The chain has TRBV7-8 and TRBJ2-3; 10 bases map to TRBD2. The CDR3 runs to 17 residues. With 6 bases clipped from V and 2 bases from J, the junction kept 11 bases outside the gene matches. CDR1 is SGHVS, CDR2 FQNEAQ, per germline. The CDR3: CASRRTPLAGATDTQYF. The CDR3 DNA sequence: TGTGCCAGCAGACGAACACCTCTAGCGGGAGCCACAGATACGCAGTATTTT.

J is TRBJ1-4 and V is TRBV20-1; D unclear. The germline V and J ends were trimmed by 2 bases and 2 bases, with 9 bases remaining between them. CDR3 length: 14 amino acids. In germline, CDR1 is DFQATT, CDR2 SNEGSKA (reference sequence). CDR3: CSARPGGTNEKLFF. The CDR3 DNA reads as TGCAGTGCTAGACCCGGTGGGACTAATGAAAAACTGTTTTTT.

Ten or more counts support this clonotype. The chain joins TRBV9 to TRBJ1-1; possibly TRBD1 for D (5 bases). Trimming stripped 2 bases from V and 3 bases from J, with 8 bases between. The CDR3 runs to 13 residues. Germline V gene sequence: CDR1 SGDLS, CDR2 YYNGEE. Written as DNA, the CDR3 is TGTGCCAGCAGCGTGCAGGGCGACACTGAAGCTTTCTTT. Residues: CASSVQGDTEAFF.

This clonotype was seen a few times. This rearrangement joins TRBV28 to TRBJ2-5; tentatively, D is TRBD1 (5 bases). This CDR3 region has 14 residues. Deletions cut 6 bases from V and 4 bases from J, with 15 bases between. Germline CDR1 is MDHEN and CDR2 is SYDVKM. CDR3 coding DNA: TGTGCCAGCAGCACCACACAGGTATCAGAGACCCAGTACTTC. Its translation: CASSTTQVSETQYF.

The rearrangement joins TRBV20-1 to TRBJ2-5; D may be TRBD1 (6 bases). Trimming took off 2 bases at V and 2 bases at J, with 18 bases between the two ends. Germline values: CDR1 DFQATT, CDR2 SNEGSKA (reference sequence). The CDR3 extends over 16 amino acids. CDR3 sequence: CSARSGRAGAQETQYF. DNA for the CDR3: TGCAGTGCTAGATCGGGGCGGGCAGGGGCTCAAGAGACCCAGTACTTC.

Many counts were recorded for this clonotype. The gene calls are TRBV29-1 and TRBJ2-7; 7 bases are a match to TRBD2. Trimming took 7 bases from V and 4 from J; bases not matched to a gene: 10. Germline V gives CDR1 SQVTM, CDR2 ANQGSEA. The CDR3 loop spans 13 amino acids. The CDR3 sequence: CSGRGGEGYEQYF. Here the CDR3 DNA reads TGCAGCGGTCGTGGCGGGGAGGGGTACGAGCAGTACTTC.

As concerns this clonotype: The junction and the germline gene differ at one end; a read error may be behind it. The rearrangement joins TRBV11-2 to TRBJ2-6, with D unresolved. The CDR3 totals 17 residues. Germline CDR1 SGHAT, CDR2 FQNNGV. Written as DNA, the CDR3 is TGTGACAGCAGCCCTCGAACAAGGCCCTCTGGGGCCAACGTCCTGACTTTC. Amino acid sequence: CDSSPRTRPSGANVLTF.

There are many counts of this clonotype. The chain recombines TRBV30 with TRBJ2-1, with D perhaps TRBD1 or TRBD2 (5 bases each). CDR3 size: 15 residues. Germline CDR1 GTSNPN, CDR2 SVGIG (reference sequence). V lost 0 bases to trimming and J lost 7 bases, with 16 bases between them. CDR3 DNA: TGTGCCTGGAGTGTAAATTTTGGGGGTATAAATGAGCAGTTCTTC. As protein: CAWSVNFGGINEQFF.

The V call is TRBV19, the J call TRBJ2-5; D possibly corresponds to TRBD1 (5 bases). Germline V gives CDR1 LNHDA, CDR2 SQIVND (reference sequence). The CDR3 spans 13 residues. V was trimmed by 5 bases and J by 4 bases, leaving 11 bases between them. The CDR3 reads CASSGLRGETQYF. In DNA form, the CDR3 reads TGTGCCAGTAGTGGCCTAAGGGGAGAGACCCAGTACTTC. Full variable domain (outside the CDR3, taken from reference TRBV19 and TRBJ2-5): DGGITQSPKYLFRKEGQNVTLSCEQNLNHDAMYWYRQDPGQGLRLIYYSQIVNDFQKGDIAEGYSVSREKKESFPLTVTSAQKNPTAFYLCASSGLRGETQYFGPGTRLLVL.